This T cell receptor (beta chain) is drawn from a study of cytomegalovirus exposure and HLA in healthy donors. General observations from the study: Cytomegalovirus association was assigned to about 150 TCR beta chains. In a later analysis, DRB1 alleles had the most associated TCRs; HLA-C alleles the fewest.

PCR amplification relied on 60 Vbeta primers (plus 13 Jbeta primers). This table comes from immunoSEQ multiplex PCR, and its TCRdb copy is limited to in-frame clones, with some not included. The table shows 150,000 to 200,000 clones, with around 90% occurring only once. Donors were nominally healthy when sampled, though unrecorded immune exposures were likely. To note about this clone: Its antigen is as yet unknown.

The clonotype was recovered from a woman between 18 and 29 years old in good health and CMV-seronegative. The sample comprised PBMCs.

The chain's CDR3 is CASSIGGSPLHF. The CDR3, as DNA: TGTGCCAGTAGTATCGGGGGTTCACCCCTCCACTTT. V and J are TRBV19 and TRBJ1-6; perhaps TRBD1 as D (5 bases). V was trimmed by 3 bases and J by 9 bases, leaving 6 bases between them. CDR3 length equals 12 residues. The germline V gene has CDR1 LNHDA and CDR2 SQIVND (reference sequence).